The 32 T cell receptor beta chains below come from one sample, sequenced in a study of blood T cell repertoires in COVID-19. TCRdb's copy holds only in-frame clones and misses some; the assay was immunoSEQ multiplex PCR. The sample lists fewer than 300,000 clones, 88% seen once, with 0.95% to 1.5% in the top ten. The sample taken for sequencing was PBMCs or T cells enriched from blood (not recorded which). These receptors all come from a woman between 40 and 50 years old with acute COVID-19.

V and J are TRBV7-2 and TRBJ2-2, with D tentatively TRBD2 (6 bases). CDR3 size: 16 residues. The germline V gene has CDR1 SGHTA and CDR2 FQGNSA. Trimming took off 5 bases at V and 6 bases at J, with 19 bases between the two ends. CDR3 sequence (DNA): TGTGCCAGCAGCCCGCACGGGACTTATATCCCCGGGGAGCTGTTTTTT. Protein: CASSPHGTYIPGELFF. Complete variable domain (other parts from reference TRBV7-2 and TRBJ2-2): GAGVSQSPSNKVTEKGKDVELRCDPISGHTALYWYRQSLGQGLEFLIYFQGNSAPDKSGLPSDRFSAERTGGSVSTLTIQRTQQEDSAVYLCASSPHGTYIPGELFFGEGSRLTVL.

V and J are TRBV6-1 and TRBJ1-4; D is unclear. Trimming took off 2 bases at V and 4 bases at J, with 8 bases between the two ends. Germline CDR1 MNHNS, CDR2 SASEGT. The CDR3 is 14 residues long. As DNA, the CDR3 is TGTGCCAGCAGTGAAAGGAGAGTTAATGAAAAACTGTTTTTT. Protein: CASSERRVNEKLFF.

The J gene is TRBJ1-4, the V gene TRBV19, with 10 positions matching TRBD1. From germline, CDR1 is LNHDA and CDR2 SQIVND (reference sequence). With V trimmed by 8 bases and J by 8 bases, 8 bases remained unmatched. CDR3 length: 14 residues. Written as DNA, the CDR3 is TGTGCCAGTCAAATAGACAGGGGGCGCGAAAAACTGTTTTTT. Encoded protein: CASQIDRGREKLFF.

This clone appeared once. J is TRBJ1-5 and V is TRBV19; D uncertain. The CDR3 spans 11 residues. The V end was cut by 4 bases, the J end by 11 bases, with 9 bases between. Germline CDR1 reads LNHDA; CDR2 reads SQIVND (reference sequence). The CDR3 reads CASSNRFAQHF. The CDR3 coding sequence is TGTGCCAGTAGTAATCGGTTCGCCCAGCATTTT. Based on the CDR3 plus reference TRBV19 and TRBJ1-5, the full variable domain is DGGITQSPKYLFRKEGQNVTLSCEQNLNHDAMYWYRQDPGQGLRLIYYSQIVNDFQKGDIAEGYSVSREKKESFPLTVTSAQKNPTAFYLCASSNRFAQHFGDGTRLSIL.

The rearrangement uses TRBV27 and TRBJ1-6; unclear D gene. Germline V lookup: CDR1 MNHEY, CDR2 SMNVEV (reference sequence). The V and J ends lost 3 bases and 0 bases respectively, with 9 bases between them. CDR3 length: 16 residues. CDR3 amino acids: CASSLSLNSYNSPLHF. As DNA, the CDR3 is TGTGCCAGCAGTTTGTCCCTAAACTCCTATAATTCACCCCTCCACTTT.

The V and J genes are TRBV27 and TRBJ1-2; TRBD1 might be the D (6 bases). Germline V gives CDR1 MNHEY, CDR2 SMNVEV (reference sequence). CDR3 length: 12 residues. V lost 6 bases to trimming and J lost 9 bases, with 14 bases between them. CDR3 in amino acids: CASSINDRSYTF. The CDR3, as DNA: TGTGCCAGCAGCATTAATGACAGGAGCTACACCTTC.

The chain has TRBV30 and TRBJ1-4; perhaps TRBD1 as D (6 bases). With 5 bases removed from V and 1 base from J, the gap between germline ends came to 11 bases. The germline V gene encodes CDR1 GTSNPN and CDR2 SVGIG (reference sequence). The CDR3 is 14 residues long. The DNA for the CDR3 is TGTGCCTGGGACGCACAGGGAACTAATGAAAAACTGTTTTTT. Protein: CAWDAQGTNEKLFF.

The chain joins TRBV28 to TRBJ1-1; 9 nucleotides align to TRBD1. Per germline, CDR1 MDHEN and CDR2 SYDVKM. Trimming removed 5 bases from V and 4 bases from J; junction bases left unmatched: 8. CDR3 length: 15 amino acids. The DNA of the CDR3 is TGTGCCAGCAGTCTGTGGACAGGGGAGAGCACTGAAGCTTTCTTT. Translation gives CASSLWTGESTEAFF.

The gene calls are TRBV29-1 and TRBJ2-4, with a possible D match to TRBD2 (5 bases). The CDR3 contains 12 residues. The V end lost 4 bases, the J end lost 9 bases, and 13 bases lay between the germline ends. Looked up from germline, CDR1 is SQVTM and CDR2 is ANQGSEA. In DNA form, the CDR3 reads TGCAGCGTTGTCGGGGAGAGAGGCATTCAGTACTTC. Protein: CSVVGERGIQYF.

The genes are TRBV5-4 and TRBJ2-5; TRBD2 agrees at 10 bases. Germline CDR1 reads SGHNT; CDR2 reads YYREEE (reference sequence). This CDR3 has 17 amino acids. The junction had 11 bases not matched to a gene; V was cut back by 4 bases and J by 2 bases. The DNA for the CDR3 is TGTGCCAGCAGCCTCTATCCCCGAGCGGGAGGGCAAGAGACCCAGTACTTC. Amino acid sequence: CASSLYPRAGGQETQYF. The variable domain in full, completed from reference TRBV5-4 and TRBJ2-5, reads ETGVTQSPTHLIKTRGQQVTLRCSSQSGHNTVSWYQQALGQGPQFIFQYYREEENGRGNFPPRFSGLQFPNYSSELNVNALELDDSALYLCASSLYPRAGGQETQYFGPGTRLLVL.

The chain has TRBV7-8 and TRBJ2-7; possibly TRBD2 for D (6 bases). This CDR3 has 14 residues. With 4 bases removed from V and 0 bases from J, the gap between germline ends came to 10 bases. Germline CDR1 is SGHVS and CDR2 is FQNEAQ. The CDR3 reads CASSSRLGSYEQYF. CDR3 DNA: TGTGCCAGCAGCTCCCGACTAGGCTCCTACGAGCAGTACTTC.

This sequence joins TRBV15 and TRBJ1-5, with 9 bases aligning to TRBD1. The CDR3 is made up of 21 amino acids. The ends lost 2 bases at V and 1 base at J; junction bases unmatched: 18. Germline CDR1 is LNHNV and CDR2 is YYDKDF (reference sequence). In nucleotides, the CDR3 is TGTGCCACCAGCAGACTCAATTCCGGGACAGGGCCTTCGACGAGCAATCAGCCCCAGCATTTT. Translation gives CATSRLNSGTGPSTSNQPQHF.

V and J are TRBV10-3 and TRBJ1-1; D not resolved. The germline gives CDR1 ENHRY, CDR2 SYGVKD. Trimming removed 4 bases from V and 1 base from J, with 7 bases in between. The CDR3 runs 13 residues. CDR3 DNA: TGTGCCATCAGTGGCGCTTCGAACACTGAAGCTTTCTTT. Its protein product is CAISGASNTEAFF.

This chain uses TRBV19 with TRBJ1-2; 10 bases are a match to TRBD1. After removal of 9 bases from V and 0 bases from J, the junction contained 7 bases not matched to a gene. CDR3 length: 15 residues. CDR1 LNHDA and CDR2 SQIVND come from the germline V gene (reference sequence). CDR3 DNA sequence: TGTGCCAGCAGGGACAGGGGCTATGCTAACTATGGCTACACCTTC. Residues: CASRDRGYANYGYTF.

A single count supports this clone. The rearrangement uses TRBV2 and TRBJ1-1; a weak D match, TRBD1 (6 bases). The CDR3 loop spans 13 amino acids. V lost 5 bases and J 1 base, leaving 8 bases between the germline ends. Germline V lookup: CDR1 SNHLY, CDR2 FYNNEI. The CDR3 coding sequence is TGTGCCAGCAGTCAACAGGGGAACACTGAAGCTTTCTTT. As protein: CASSQQGNTEAFF.

DNA for the CDR3: TGTGCCAGCAGCGAAAGGGGGCTGGCTGGAAACACCATATATTTT. It is translated as CASSERGLAGNTIYF. The chain couples TRBV9 to TRBJ1-3, with 7 bases that match TRBD1. V dropped 3 bases and J dropped 2; count of bases not matched to a gene: 5. The CDR3 has 15 amino acids. In germline, CDR1 is SGDLS, CDR2 YYNGEE.

In DNA, the CDR3 is TGCAGCAGCGTCCTAGGGACAGGCTATGGCTACACCTTC. As protein: CSSVLGTGYGYTF. The chain carries TRBV29-1 and TRBJ1-2, with TRBD1 matching 8 bases. The ends lost 8 bases at V and 4 bases at J; junction bases unmatched: 9. Germline assignment: CDR1 SQVTM and CDR2 ANQGSEA. CDR3 length equals 13 residues. Together with reference TRBV29-1 and TRBJ1-2, the CDR3 gives the full variable domain: SAVISQKPSRDICQRGTSLTIQCQVDSQVTMMFWYRQQPGQSLTLIATANQGSEATYESGFVIDKFPISRPNLTFSTLTVSNMSPEDSSIYLCSSVLGTGYGYTFGSGTRLTVV.

The chain is built from TRBV4-1 and TRBJ1-2, with TRBD1 matching over 8 bases. The CDR3 runs 15 residues. CDR1 and CDR2 (germline): MGHRA, YSYEKL. V lost 6 bases and J lost 2; bases outside the gene matches: 8. The CDR3 is CASSRGQGRNYGYTF. CDR3 bases: TGCGCCAGCAGTCGAGGACAGGGAAGAAACTATGGCTACACCTTC.

V gene TRBV5-6 combines with J gene TRBJ2-3, with D uncertain. Germline CDR1 and CDR2: SGHDT and YYEEEE. The CDR3 totals 13 residues. Trimming removed 2 bases from V and 6 bases from J, with 10 bases in between. CDR3 sequence (DNA): TGTGCCAGCAGCTTAGATACGCGGGATACGCAGTATTTT. This encodes CASSLDTRDTQYF.

This chain links TRBV19 with TRBJ2-7, with 9 bases lining up with TRBD2. CDR1 and CDR2 (germline): LNHDA, SQIVND (reference sequence). The CDR3 is 15 amino acids. With V trimmed by 1 base and J by 3 bases, 4 bases remained unmatched. CDR3 loop: CASSIVAGGVYEQYF. The CDR3 bases are TGTGCCAGTAGTATAGTGGCGGGAGGGGTCTACGAGCAGTACTTC.

The genes are TRBV7-3 and TRBJ2-7, with D perhaps TRBD1 (6 bases). V was shortened by 5 bases and J by 4 bases, with 12 bases between the two germline ends. The CDR3 is made up of 13 amino acids. From germline, CDR1 is SGHTA and CDR2 FQGTGA. CDR3 loop: CASSPGDVYEQYF. The CDR3 nucleotides are TGTGCCAGCAGCCCAGGGGACGTTTACGAGCAGTACTTC.

This chain joins TRBV18 and TRBJ1-5; TRBD1 matches at 7 bases. The CDR3 has 19 amino acids. Germline V gives CDR1 KGHSH, CDR2 LQKENI. The J segment lost 4 bases and the V segment lost 0 bases, leaving 15 bases of the junction unmatched. The CDR3 here is CASSPPATGWAYGNQPQHF. The CDR3 nucleotides are TGTGCCAGCTCACCACCGGCGACAGGGTGGGCCTATGGGAATCAGCCCCAGCATTTT.

This clone was seen a few times. The chain links TRBV20-1 to TRBJ1-5; D might be TRBD1 (6 bases). V was pared by 3 bases and J by 2 bases, with 11 bases between. The CDR3 length is 14 residues. In germline, CDR1 is DFQATT, CDR2 SNEGSKA (reference sequence). DNA for the CDR3: TGCAGTGCTAGTGGTGGGGGCCGCAATCAGCCCCAGCATTTT. It translates to CSASGGGRNQPQHF.

V usage is TRBV18 and J usage is TRBJ2-1, with TRBD2 matching 8 bases. The germline V gene has CDR1 KGHSH and CDR2 LQKENI. The CDR3 totals 12 residues. V lost 3 bases to trimming and J lost 15 bases; unmatched junction nucleotides: 7. The CDR3 DNA reads TGTGCCAGCTCACCGGCGGGAGGTGAGTGGTTCTTC. It translates to CASSPAGGEWFF.

The rearrangement joins TRBV27 to TRBJ2-1; possible D gene TRBD1, 5 bases. The germline V gene encodes CDR1 MNHEY and CDR2 SMNVEV (reference sequence). The CDR3 is made up of 15 amino acids. Trimming cost V 1 base and J 10 bases, with 17 bases left between them. The CDR3 protein is CASSLYNQGGVEQFF. DNA of the CDR3: TGTGCCAGCAGTTTATATAACCAGGGCGGCGTGGAGCAGTTCTTC.

V and J are TRBV19 and TRBJ2-1, with 13 bases identical to TRBD2. This CDR3 has 16 residues. The germline CDR1 and CDR2 sequences are LNHDA and SQIVND (reference sequence). Germline trimming cut 2 bases from V and 10 bases from J; bases unmatched to any gene: 8. CDR3 loop: CASSILTSGRAREQFF. The CDR3 DNA reads TGTGCCAGTAGTATACTCACTAGCGGGAGGGCAAGGGAGCAGTTCTTC. The entire variable domain, with the rest obtained from reference TRBV19 and TRBJ2-1, is as follows: DGGITQSPKYLFRKEGQNVTLSCEQNLNHDAMYWYRQDPGQGLRLIYYSQIVNDFQKGDIAEGYSVSREKKESFPLTVTSAQKNPTAFYLCASSILTSGRAREQFFGPGTRLTVL.

The chain joins TRBV6-5 to TRBJ1-4, with a weak D call TRBD1 (5 bases). The germline V gene encodes CDR1 MNHEY and CDR2 SVGAGI. Deletions cut 4 bases from V and 5 bases from J, with 11 bases between. CDR3 length: 14 amino acids. The CDR3 sequence is CASSSGGENEKLFF. As DNA, the CDR3 is TGTGCCAGCAGTTCCGGGGGAGAGAATGAAAAACTGTTTTTT.

The V and J genes are TRBV28 and TRBJ1-2; D might be TRBD1 (5 bases). The CDR3 is 15 amino acids. Trimming stripped 7 bases from V and 0 bases from J, with 15 bases between. From germline, CDR1 is MDHEN and CDR2 SYDVKM. CDR3 region: CASNPGRVANYGYTF. The DNA for the CDR3 is TGTGCCAGCAATCCAGGGAGGGTAGCTAACTATGGCTACACCTTC.

The rearrangement joins TRBV9 to TRBJ1-4, with 7 bases matching TRBD1. Germline trimming cut 7 bases from V and 2 bases from J; bases unmatched to any gene: 2. Germline V gene lookup returns CDR1 SGDLS and CDR2 YYNGEE. The CDR3 has 13 residues. CDR3 DNA: TGTGCCAGCTCACAGGGGACTAATGAAAAACTGTTTTTT. Protein product: CASSQGTNEKLFF.

The J gene is TRBJ1-1, the V gene TRBV19, with D possibly matching TRBD1 (5 bases). Germline lookup yields CDR1 LNHDA and CDR2 SQIVND (reference sequence). V lost 5 bases and J lost 1, with 11 bases in between. CDR3 size: 14 residues. In DNA, the CDR3 is TGTGCCAGTAGTCGCTCAGGGAAGAACACTGAAGCTTTCTTT. Translation: CASSRSGKNTEAFF.

CDR3 bases: TGCGCCAGCAGTGAAACGACTTTCTCTGGAAACACCATATATTTT. Encoded protein: CASSETTFSGNTIYF. The rearrangement links TRBV10-2 to TRBJ1-3, with D hard to call. The length of the CDR3 is 15 residues. The germline V gene has CDR1 WSHSY and CDR2 SAAADI. V dropped 3 bases and J dropped 0 bases, with 9 bases sitting between them.

The V call is TRBV14, the J call TRBJ2-7; 7 bases align to TRBD2. Germline trimming cut 0 bases from V and 0 bases from J; bases unmatched to any gene: 11. The CDR3 is 18 residues long. The V gene's germline CDR1 is SGHDN and CDR2 FVKESK. The CDR3 nucleotides read TGTGCCAGCAGCCAAGATCACCACGGCGGGAGAGTCTCCTACGAGCAGTACTTC. Amino acids: CASSQDHHGGRVSYEQYF.